This T cell receptor (beta chain) was documented in a study of blood T cell repertoires in COVID-19 (TCRdb year 2020). About the study as a whole: Samples covering the acute and convalescent phases of COVID-19 were provided by collaborators in the United States, Italy and Spain. The prospective study material was composed of cDNA or gDNA derived from T cells, B-cell-depleted T cells, or PBMCs. Subjects who had been exposed to COVID-19, were actively infected with it, or had recovered from it provided the deeply sampled blood TCRbeta repertoires that made up the dataset. The repertoires were released in a freely available public database intended as a resource for research on the immune response to SARS-CoV-2. Samples came from the ongoing ImmuneRACE study (first 160 participants) plus 1,254 subjects from 6 global collaborators. Nearly every sample came with metadata listing a de-identified subject ID, COVID-19 status, age in years and sex. Where available, HLA class I and class II types were taken from metadata supplied by the sample provider and were not determined by assay-based typing.

For this clone: Which antigen it targets is not known. It has no much larger one-base neighbor in the sample; base qualities were not kept.

Trimmed from V: 9 bases; trimmed from J: 0 bases; junction bases lacking a gene match: 5. The CDR3, cysteine through phenylalanine, is 14 amino acids long. The DNA shown is the 42-base CDR3, in frame from base 1. For CDR1 and CDR2, the germline V gene (reference sequence) lists LNHDA and SQIVND. The immunoSEQ Assay, a bias-controlled multiplex PCR, was used to amplify TCRbeta CDR3 regions from genomic DNA. The source study handled its data this way. The number of nucleated cells in each sample was estimated by amplification of reference gene primers within the assay. To quantify the absolute abundance of each unique TCRbeta CDR3 rearrangement, sequence reads were collapsed and filtered. For each sample, productive Simpson clonality was calculated as the square root of Simpson's diversity index over productive rearrangements. This is the immuneACCESS table as TCRdb keeps it, with only in-frame sequences that have V and J called. A part of the clones is gone; compared with another copy, unresolved V genes explain less than half, and the rest is unexplained. V and J calls and clone size come straight from that table; D and trimming were deduced from the DNA. The table for this sample lists some 70,000 clones; around 90% of them were counted only once. The ten largest clones capture under 8.5% of the sample.

Whole blood was collected in K2EDTA tubes by collaborating institutions according to the institutions' own protocols. Collaborator samples were shipped for TCRbeta analysis as frozen whole blood, isolated PBMCs, or DNA extracted from either sample type. Results the study describes overall, beyond this receptor: Clinical and demographic metadata were provided uncurated, with the amount varying by source and participant.

The receptor was isolated from a human donor in a cohort sampled during active COVID-19. The sample consisted of peripheral blood. The rearranged segments are TRBV19 and TRBJ1-3, and 7 junction bases match TRBD1. At the DNA level, the sequence is TGTGCCAGCTACAGGGGAGGCTCTGGAAACACCATATATTTT. Its protein is CASYRGGSGNTIYF.